This T cell receptor (beta chain) was recorded in a study of response to subunit inactivated influenza vaccine. The CDR3 spans 17 residues. CDR1 is LGHDT and CDR2 is YNNKEL in the germline V gene (reference sequence). Deletions cut 4 bases from V and 1 base from J, with 17 bases between. This clonotype has only a few counts. Its antigen remains unknown. Each CDR3 protein is one row after TCRdb ran MiXCR on the RT-PCR reads. The sample shows fewer than 750,000 distinct CDR3 sequences, 14% of them seen only once. Overall study results and limits: It was suggested by the authors that few new T cells are recruited by each seasonal influenza vaccination.

This chain joins TRBV3-1 and TRBJ1-5; D may be TRBD1 (5 bases). Sample: PBMCs from blood, taken about 13 days after vaccination. The sequence derives from a man aged 50 or older who received an inactivated influenza vaccine. CDR3 loop: CASSPSRGVGSNQPQHF. The CDR3 nucleotides read TGTGCCAGCAGCCCGAGTCGGGGGGTAGGGAGCAATCAGCCCCAGCATTTT. Full variable domain (missing parts from reference TRBV3-1 and TRBJ1-5): DTAVSQTPKYLVTQMGNDKSIKCEQNLGHDTMYWYKQDSKKFLKIMFSYNNKELIINETVPNRFSPKSPDKAHLNLHINSLELGDSAVYFCASSPSRGVGSNQPQHFGDGTRLSIL.